This T cell receptor beta chain was retrieved from a study of blood T cell repertoires in COVID-19. The repertoire was sequenced with immunoSEQ multiplex PCR; TCRdb's copy has only in-frame clones and lacks some. The sample lists 65,000 to 70,000 clones; roughly 89% were seen once. This clone has only a few counts. Germline values: CDR1 SGHTA, CDR2 FQGNSA. Trimming took 1 base from V and 6 from J, leaving 10 bases between them. The CDR3 is 14 amino acids. Material for sequencing was peripheral blood. V and J are TRBV7-2 and TRBJ1-5, with D uncertain. The receptor's source is a woman older than 75 with acute or convalescent COVID-19. The DNA of the CDR3 is TGTGCCAGCAGCTTAGGAGGGTGGGGTCAGCCCCAGCATTTT. Translated, it gives CASSLGGWGQPQHF.